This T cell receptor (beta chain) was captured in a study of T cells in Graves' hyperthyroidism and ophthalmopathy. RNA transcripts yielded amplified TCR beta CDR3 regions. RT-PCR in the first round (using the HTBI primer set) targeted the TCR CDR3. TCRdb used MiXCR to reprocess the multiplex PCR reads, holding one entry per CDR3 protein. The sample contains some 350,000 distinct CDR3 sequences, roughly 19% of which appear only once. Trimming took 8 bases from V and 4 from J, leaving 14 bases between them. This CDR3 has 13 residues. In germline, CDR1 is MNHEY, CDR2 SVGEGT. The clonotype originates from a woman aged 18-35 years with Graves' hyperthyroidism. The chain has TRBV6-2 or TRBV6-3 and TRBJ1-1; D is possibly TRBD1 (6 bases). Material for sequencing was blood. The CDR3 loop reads CASRRGQSTEAFF. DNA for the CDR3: TGTGCCAGCCGACGGGGGCAGAGCACTGAAGCTTTCTTT.